This T cell receptor (beta chain) was retrieved from a study of cytomegalovirus exposure and HLA in healthy donors. Vbeta (60) and Jbeta (13) primers were used in the PCR. TCRdb keeps only in-frame clones here, not all; method: immunoSEQ multiplex PCR. The sample yields around 150,000 clones, over 60% seen once. The CDR3 is 15 residues long. Germline V gene lookup returns CDR1 LNHNV and CDR2 YYDKDF (reference sequence). The J segment lost 4 bases and the V segment lost 4 bases, leaving 7 bases of the junction unmatched. V and J are TRBV15 and TRBJ2-5; TRBD1 matches 9 bases. The sequence came from a man in his forties in good health and CMV-seronegative. Material for sequencing was PBMCs. The CDR3: CATSTYQTGGETQYF. The CDR3, as DNA: TGTGCCACCAGCACCTACCAGACAGGGGGAGAGACCCAGTACTTC.